Below, 18 T cell receptor beta chains from the same sample are listed, as sequenced in a study of early T cells in non-severe SARS-CoV-2 infection. TCRdb ran MiXCR on the 5' RACE reads and lists one entry per CDR3 protein. The table records 60,000 to 75,000 distinct CDR3 sequences, roughly an eighth of them present only once. The sequencing input was whole blood. All receptors derive from an adult who was a healthcare worker with PCR-confirmed SARS-CoV-2 infection or an uninfected control (not recorded which).

In this sample, this clonotype turned up many times. The V and J genes are TRBV29-1 and TRBJ1-2; a weak D match, TRBD1 (5 bases). Trimming stripped 0 bases from V and 6 bases from J, with 11 bases between. The length of the CDR3 is 13 residues. From germline, CDR1 is SQVTM and CDR2 ANQGSEA. CDR3 region: CSVEEGTADGYTF. CDR3 in DNA: TGCAGCGTTGAAGAAGGGACGGCGGATGGCTACACCTTC.

The rearrangement joins TRBV5-5 to TRBJ2-7; possible D gene TRBD1, 5 bases. V dropped 3 bases and J dropped 3 bases, with 10 bases sitting between them. The CDR3 covers 13 residues. Germline V gene sequence: CDR1 SGHKS, CDR2 YYEKEE (reference sequence). CDR3 residues: CASSSWGGYEQYF. Here the CDR3 DNA reads TGTGCCAGCAGCTCGTGGGGCGGCTACGAGCAGTACTTC.

This clonotype was observed a handful of times. The chain recombines TRBV4-1 with TRBJ2-7; 10 bases match TRBD2. CDR1 and CDR2 (germline): MGHRA, YSYEKL. With V trimmed by 0 bases and J by 3 bases, 2 bases remained unmatched. The CDR3 extends over 15 amino acids. The CDR3 coding sequence is TGCGCCAGCAGCCAAGAGGGACTAGCGCACTACGAGCAGTACTTC. It codes for CASSQEGLAHYEQYF.

This clonotype was detected ten times or more. The gene calls are TRBV7-9 and TRBJ2-3; TRBD2 is a possible D gene (6 bases). The CDR3 consists of 16 residues. V was clipped by 1 base and J by 1 base, with 12 bases between them. Germline V CDR1 and CDR2: SEHNR, FQNEAQ (reference sequence). CDR3 nucleotide sequence: TGTGCCAGCAGCTTAGTAGGAGGGTCGGGCACAGATACGCAGTATTTT. Encoded protein: CASSLVGGSGTDTQYF.

Ten or more counts support this clonotype. The genes are TRBV12-5 and TRBJ1-4; perhaps TRBD1 as D (6 bases). Germline CDR1 and CDR2: LGHNT and FRNRAP. CDR3 length: 15 residues. Trimming took off 1 base at V and 8 bases at J, with 14 bases between the two ends. The CDR3 loop reads CASGLDHRVGEKLFF. CDR3 nucleotide sequence: TGTGCTAGTGGTTTGGACCACAGGGTCGGAGAAAAACTGTTTTTT.

CDR3 bases: TGTGCCTGGAGCGACATACAGGGGATAGGTGGTGGCTACACCTTC. It encodes CAWSDIQGIGGGYTF. V usage is TRBV30 and J usage is TRBJ1-2; 7 nucleotides agree with TRBD1. This CDR3 comprises 15 residues. Germline V gene lookup returns CDR1 GTSNPN and CDR2 SVGIG (reference sequence). Trimming took 3 bases from V and 7 from J; bases not matched to a gene: 14.

This chain joins TRBV29-1 and TRBJ1-3; D is undetermined. The V gene lost 4 bases and the J gene lost 1 base, with 2 bases spanning the gap. This CDR3 is built from 11 residues. Germline V gives CDR1 SQVTM, CDR2 ANQGSEA. CDR3 loop: CSVASGNTIYF. The CDR3 nucleotides read TGCAGCGTTGCGTCTGGAAACACCATATATTTT.

This chain links TRBV20-1 with TRBJ1-1; a weak D match, TRBD1 (5 bases). The germline V and J ends were trimmed by 3 bases and 2 bases, with 10 bases remaining between them. This CDR3 has 13 amino acids. Germline V lookup: CDR1 DFQATT, CDR2 SNEGSKA (reference sequence). The DNA for the CDR3 is TGCAGTGCTAGGGGGGAAAGCAACACTGAAGCTTTCTTT. Translated: CSARGESNTEAFF.

This clonotype was seen many times. This rearrangement joins TRBV7-6 to TRBJ2-6, with D unresolved. The germline V gene encodes CDR1 SGHVS and CDR2 FNYEAQ. With 8 bases removed from V and 4 bases from J, the gap between germline ends came to 15 bases. The CDR3 has 15 residues. The CDR3 DNA reads TGTGCCAGCGTGGCTGGGGTTCACGGGGCCAACGTCCTGACTTTC. Translating gives CASVAGVHGANVLTF.

The rearrangement joins TRBV6-5 to TRBJ2-2; D is uncertain. V lost 0 bases and J 6 bases, leaving 11 bases between the germline ends. Per germline, CDR1 MNHEY and CDR2 SVGAGI. The CDR3 runs 15 residues. The CDR3 spells CASSYSLTFSGELFF. DNA of the CDR3: TGTGCCAGCAGTTACTCGTTGACGTTCTCCGGGGAGCTGTTTTTT.

The genes are TRBV4-1 and TRBJ2-2; 7 nucleotides line up with TRBD1. J lost 4 bases, V lost 6 bases, and 8 bases had no gene match. The CDR3 has 15 residues. Germline V gives CDR1 MGHRA, CDR2 YSYEKL. In nucleotides, the CDR3 is TGCGCCAGCAGACATCCGGGACAGCGCACCGGGGAGCTGTTTTTT. Translating it yields CASRHPGQRTGELFF.

This clonotype was seen only a few times. This CDR3 is CASSRDRAGGNNEQFF. Here the CDR3 DNA reads TGCGCCAGCAGCCGAGACCGCGCAGGGGGGAACAATGAGCAGTTCTTC. This sequence joins TRBV4-1 and TRBJ2-1; tentatively, D is TRBD1 (7 bases). This CDR3 spans 16 amino acids. Germline values: CDR1 MGHRA, CDR2 YSYEKL. V lost 4 bases and J 5 bases, leaving 18 bases between the germline ends.

This clonotype was found a few times. The chain employs TRBV7-9 and TRBJ2-5, with D unclear. V lost 1 base and J lost 2, with 11 bases in between. This CDR3 has 15 residues. The germline V gene has CDR1 SEHNR and CDR2 FQNEAQ (reference sequence). The CDR3 reads CASSLVLSRQETQYF. The CDR3 coding sequence is TGTGCCAGCAGCTTAGTGTTGAGCCGACAAGAGACCCAGTACTTC.

This rearrangement joins TRBV9 to TRBJ2-2, with D unresolved. V dropped 0 bases and J dropped 0 bases, with 6 bases sitting between them. The CDR3 spans 15 residues. CDR1 and CDR2 (germline): SGDLS, YYNGEE. The CDR3 nucleotides read TGTGCCAGCAGCGTAGACCTTCCGAACACCGGGGAGCTGTTTTTT. It yields the protein CASSVDLPNTGELFF.

This clonotype was detected only a few times. CDR3 nucleotide sequence: TGTGCCAGCAGCGGGAACACTGAAGCTTTCTTT. Translating gives CASSGNTEAFF. The chain has TRBV6-5 and TRBJ1-1; D remains ambiguous. The CDR3 totals 11 residues. Germline CDR1 MNHEY, CDR2 SVGAGI. V lost 6 bases and J 1 base, leaving 3 bases between the germline ends.

For this clonotype: A read error may account for a junction end that differs from germline. V and J are TRBV9 and TRBJ2-7, with TRBD2 matching over 14 bases. The CDR3 is made up of 11 amino acids. Germline lookup yields CDR1 SGDLS and CDR2 YYNGEE. CDR3 coding DNA: TGTGCCAGCAGCGCGACTAGCGGGGGGGACTTC. Protein sequence: CASSATSGGDF.

The sample holds a few counts of this clonotype. The chain recombines TRBV27 with TRBJ2-5; D unclear. The CDR3 loop spans 15 amino acids. V lost 5 bases, J lost 4 bases, and 17 bases lay in between. The germline CDR1 and CDR2 sequences are MNHEY and SMNVEV (reference sequence). In nucleotides, the CDR3 is TGTGCCAGCAGTCCAGCCTTAAGGACCGGAGAGACCCAGTACTTC. Its protein product is CASSPALRTGETQYF.

The table lists this clonotype with a few counts. The chain recombines TRBV4-1 with TRBJ1-4; 8 nucleotides align to TRBD1. Germline V gene data show CDR1 as MGHRA and CDR2 as YSYEKL. CDR3 length: 16 residues. V gave up 1 base and J gave up 4 bases; unmatched junction bases: 5. The CDR3 reads CASSQGGTGGNEKLFF. The CDR3 DNA sequence: TGCGCCAGCAGCCAAGGGGGGACAGGAGGTAATGAAAAACTGTTTTTT.